This record concerns one TCR beta chain sequence. The CDR3 loop spans 12 amino acids. Germline-derived CDR1 and CDR2 are LGHDT and YNNKEL (reference sequence). V was clipped by 1 base and J by 8 bases; unmatched bases: 2. This entry belongs to a study of identical twins. A single record per CDR3 protein comes from TCRdb applying MiXCR to the 5' RACE reads. Among 1.5 million to 2 million distinct CDR3 sequences listed, around 33% were seen once. The sample was cord blood. This rearrangement joins TRBV3-1 to TRBJ2-7; 7 bases fit TRBD1. The sequence was obtained from a newborn girl in good health. The CDR3: CASSQGTGQQYF. The CDR3 DNA follows: TGTGCCAGCAGCCAAGGGACAGGTCAGCAGTACTTC.